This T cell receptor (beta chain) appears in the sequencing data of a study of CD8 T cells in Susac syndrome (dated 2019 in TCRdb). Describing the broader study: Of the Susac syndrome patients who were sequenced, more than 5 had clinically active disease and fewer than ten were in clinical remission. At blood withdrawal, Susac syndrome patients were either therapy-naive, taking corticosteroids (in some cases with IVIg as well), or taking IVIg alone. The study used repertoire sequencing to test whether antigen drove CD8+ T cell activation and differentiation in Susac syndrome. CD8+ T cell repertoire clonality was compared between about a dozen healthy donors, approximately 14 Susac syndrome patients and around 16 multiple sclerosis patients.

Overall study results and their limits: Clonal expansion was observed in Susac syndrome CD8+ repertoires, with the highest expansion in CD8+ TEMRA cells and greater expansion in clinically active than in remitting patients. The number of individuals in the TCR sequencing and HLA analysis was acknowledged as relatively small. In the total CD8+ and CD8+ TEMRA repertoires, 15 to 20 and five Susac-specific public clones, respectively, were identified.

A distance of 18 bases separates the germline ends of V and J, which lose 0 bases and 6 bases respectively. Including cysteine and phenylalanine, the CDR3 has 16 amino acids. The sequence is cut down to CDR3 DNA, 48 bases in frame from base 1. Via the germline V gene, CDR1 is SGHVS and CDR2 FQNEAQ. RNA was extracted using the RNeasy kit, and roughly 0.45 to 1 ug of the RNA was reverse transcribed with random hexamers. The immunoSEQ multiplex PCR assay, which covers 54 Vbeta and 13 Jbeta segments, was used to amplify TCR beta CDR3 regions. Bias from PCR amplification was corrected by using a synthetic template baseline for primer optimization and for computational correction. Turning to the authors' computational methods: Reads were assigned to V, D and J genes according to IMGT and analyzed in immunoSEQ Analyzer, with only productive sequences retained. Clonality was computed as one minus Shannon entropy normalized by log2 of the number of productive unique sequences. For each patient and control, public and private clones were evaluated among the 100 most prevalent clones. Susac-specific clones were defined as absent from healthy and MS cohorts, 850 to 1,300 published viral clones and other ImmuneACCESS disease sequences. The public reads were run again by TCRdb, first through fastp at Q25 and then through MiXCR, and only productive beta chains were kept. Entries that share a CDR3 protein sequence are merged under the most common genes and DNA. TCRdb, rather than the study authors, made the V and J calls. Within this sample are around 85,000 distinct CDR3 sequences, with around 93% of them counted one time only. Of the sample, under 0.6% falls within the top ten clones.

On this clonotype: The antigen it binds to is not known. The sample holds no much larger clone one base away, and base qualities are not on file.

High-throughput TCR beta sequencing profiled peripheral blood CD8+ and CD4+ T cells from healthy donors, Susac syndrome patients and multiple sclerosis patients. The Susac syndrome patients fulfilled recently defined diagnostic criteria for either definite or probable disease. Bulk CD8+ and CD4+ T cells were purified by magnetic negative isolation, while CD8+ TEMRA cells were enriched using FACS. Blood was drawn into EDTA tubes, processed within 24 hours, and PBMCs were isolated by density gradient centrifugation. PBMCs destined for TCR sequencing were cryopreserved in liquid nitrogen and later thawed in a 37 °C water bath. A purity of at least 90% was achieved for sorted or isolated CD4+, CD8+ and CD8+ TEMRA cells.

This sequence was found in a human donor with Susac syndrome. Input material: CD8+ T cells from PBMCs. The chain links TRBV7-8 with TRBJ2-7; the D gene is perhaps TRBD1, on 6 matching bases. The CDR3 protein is CASSLAETGRIGEQYF. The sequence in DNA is TGTGCCAGCAGCTTAGCGGAGACAGGACGGATAGGCGAGCAGTACTTC.